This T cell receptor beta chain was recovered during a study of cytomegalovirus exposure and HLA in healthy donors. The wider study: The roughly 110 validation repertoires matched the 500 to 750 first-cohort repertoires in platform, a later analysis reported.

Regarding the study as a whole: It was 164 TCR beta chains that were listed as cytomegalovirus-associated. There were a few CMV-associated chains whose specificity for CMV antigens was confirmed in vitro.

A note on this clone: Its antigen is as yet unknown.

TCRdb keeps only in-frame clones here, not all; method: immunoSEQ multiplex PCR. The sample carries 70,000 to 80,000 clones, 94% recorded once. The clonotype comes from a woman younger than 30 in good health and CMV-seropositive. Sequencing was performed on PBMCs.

The CDR3 DNA reads as TGTGCCAGCTCAAGAAGGGACAGGGAACTCTATGGCTACACCTTC. Amino acid sequence: CASSRRDRELYGYTF. The chain joins TRBV18 to TRBJ1-2; 9 bases agree with TRBD1. Trimming removed 5 bases from V and 4 bases from J; junction bases left unmatched: 8. The germline gives CDR1 KGHSH, CDR2 LQKENI. The CDR3 is made up of 15 amino acids.